The present T cell receptor beta chain was sequenced within a study of cytomegalovirus exposure and HLA in healthy donors. 13 Jbeta primers and 60 Vbeta primers were used for the PCR. Sequencing was performed with immunoSEQ multiplex PCR; in TCRdb, only in-frame clones are kept and a portion is missing. The sample lists approximately 150,000 clones; roughly 70% were seen once. To note about this clone: The antigen remains undetermined.

Losses at the gene ends were 8 bases for V and 5 bases for J; bases not matched to a gene: 16. This CDR3 has 16 residues. Germline CDR1 and CDR2: MNHEY and SMNVEV (reference sequence). General study findings and limits: A later analysis linked a missense DCLRE1C variant to TCR beta V- and J-gene trimming. Certain indistinguishable V segments, among them TRBV6-2 and TRBV6-3, were excluded.

The TCR comes from a woman between 35 and 50 years old in good health and CMV-seronegative. The chain carries TRBV27 and TRBJ2-5, with 8 bases lining up with TRBD1. Sequenced material: PBMCs. CDR3 sequence: CASRPRQQGVGETQYF. CDR3 DNA: TGTGCCAGCCGACCCCGCCAACAGGGGGTAGGGGAGACCCAGTACTTC.